These 28 T cell receptor beta chains came from one sample sequenced in a study of type 1 regulatory T cells. Using its own MiXCR run on the reads, TCRdb lists one record per CDR3 protein. Here the sample spans 80,000 to 100,000 distinct CDR3 sequences, less than 40% being singletons. Sequencing was performed on CD4+ T cells, either the whole sample or a sorted fraction (not recorded which). These receptors all stem from a human donor in good health.

The chain carries TRBV20-1 and TRBJ2-1; TRBD2 agrees at 8 bases. J lost 15 bases, V lost 3 bases, and 10 bases had no gene match. Germline V lookup: CDR1 DFQATT, CDR2 SNEGSKA (reference sequence). CDR3 length: 12 residues. CDR3 protein: CSASLASGSSFF. CDR3 DNA: TGCAGTGCTAGTCTTGCGAGCGGGAGTTCGTTCTTC.

Here the CDR3 DNA reads TGTGCCAGCAGCTTAATAGTAGCCCAGCAGTACTTC. Translating it yields CASSLIVAQQYF. The chain employs TRBV7-2 and TRBJ2-7; D gene ambiguous. CDR1 is SGHTA and CDR2 is FQGNSA in the germline V gene. Trimming removed 2 bases at V and 8 bases at J, with 10 bases between. The CDR3 is 12 residues long.

This clonotype was recorded at least ten times. This chain joins TRBV29-1 and TRBJ1-4; the D gene is possibly TRBD1 (5 bases). The CDR3 contains 11 residues. Trimming cost V 7 bases and J 8 bases, with 11 bases left between them. CDR1 and CDR2 from the germline V gene are SQVTM and ANQGSEA. CDR3 protein: CSAGRGEKLFF. The CDR3 nucleotides are TGCAGCGCCGGAAGGGGCGAAAAACTGTTTTTT.

This chain uses TRBV28 with TRBJ2-1; TRBD2 matches at 10 bases. The CDR3 covers 15 residues. V lost 6 bases and J lost 3; bases outside the gene matches: 5. Germline V gene lookup returns CDR1 MDHEN and CDR2 SYDVKM. This CDR3 reads CASSAVAGGYNEQFF. The CDR3 DNA reads TGTGCCAGCAGCGCGGTAGCGGGAGGCTACAATGAGCAGTTCTTC.

This clonotype occurred a few times. The chain employs TRBV24-1 and TRBJ2-3; 7 nucleotides match TRBD2. The germline V gene has CDR1 KGHDR and CDR2 SFDVKD. J gave up 1 base and V 3 bases, and 0 bases lay outside the gene matches. This CDR3 region has 14 residues. The CDR3 is CATSDAGGTDTQYF. The CDR3 DNA is TGTGCCACCAGTGATGCGGGAGGCACAGATACGCAGTATTTT.

About this clonotype: Sequence at one end of the junction differs from germline and may be a read error. The V gene is TRBV15, the J gene TRBJ1-6; the D is unclear. The germline gives CDR1 LNHNV, CDR2 YYDKDF (reference sequence). The CDR3 sequence is 14 residues long. The CDR3 spells CTTSRSSYNSPLHF. In DNA form, the CDR3 reads TGTACCACCAGCAGGAGCTCCTATAATTCACCCCTCCACTTT. The full variable domain, completed using reference TRBV15 and TRBJ1-6, is DAMVIQNPRYQVTQFGKPVTLSCSQTLNHNVMYWYQQKSSQAPKLLFHYYDKDFNNEADTPDNFQSRRPNTSFCFLDIRSPGLGDTAMYLCTTSRSSYNSPLHFGNGTRLTVT.

This clonotype has only a few counts. The V call is TRBV6-2 or TRBV6-3, the J call TRBJ2-1; 13 nucleotides align to TRBD2. Germline V gives CDR1 MNHEY, CDR2 SVGEGT. CDR3 length: 16 amino acids. V was pared by 5 bases and J by 8 bases, with 9 bases of the junction left unmatched. The CDR3 DNA follows: TGTGCCAGCAGTGGACGGACTAGCGGGAGTAGGGATGAGCAGTTCTTC. Translating it yields CASSGRTSGSRDEQFF.

The sample holds many counts of this clonotype. The rearrangement uses TRBV5-5 and TRBJ2-1; D is ambiguous. Trimming stripped 2 bases from V and 10 bases from J, with 13 bases between. CDR3 length: 13 residues. Germline V CDR1 and CDR2: SGHKS, YYEKEE (reference sequence). CDR3 sequence reads: CASSFLEWGEQFF. The CDR3 nucleotides are TGTGCCAGCAGCTTCCTCGAGTGGGGAGAGCAGTTCTTC.

This clonotype was picked up a small number of times. The genes are TRBV10-3 and TRBJ2-1, with 9 bases lining up with TRBD2. Germline CDR1 and CDR2: ENHRY and SYGVKD. The V and J ends lost 9 bases and 3 bases, in that order; junction bases with no gene match: 18. The CDR3 has 18 residues. CDR3 sequence reads: CAIGTSRDWGFDYNEQFF. CDR3 nucleotides: TGTGCCATTGGGACTAGCCGTGATTGGGGTTTCGACTACAATGAGCAGTTCTTC.

The sample holds a few counts of this clonotype. The DNA for the CDR3 is TGCAGTGCTAAGGCGGGATTTAACGAGCAGTACTTC. Protein: CSAKAGFNEQYF. The chain recombines TRBV20-1 with TRBJ2-7; D perhaps matches TRBD2 (6 bases). Trimming shortened V by 4 bases and J by 5 bases, and 12 bases separated the two germline ends. The CDR3 extends over 12 amino acids. Germline V gene data show CDR1 as DFQATT and CDR2 as SNEGSKA (reference sequence).

V usage is TRBV6-6 and J usage is TRBJ2-5; TRBD1 or TRBD2 may be the D gene (6 bases each). The CDR3 loop spans 14 amino acids. V was trimmed by 2 bases and J by 5 bases, leaving 12 bases between them. Looked up from germline, CDR1 is MNHNY and CDR2 is SVGAGI (reference sequence). The CDR3 region is CASSYRGPGETQYF. As DNA, the CDR3 is TGTGCCAGCAGTTACCGGGGGCCTGGGGAGACCCAGTACTTC.

This clonotype was counted between two and nine times. V and J are TRBV7-8 and TRBJ2-5; TRBD1 aligns across 8 bases. CDR1 and CDR2 (germline): SGHVS, FQNEAQ. The CDR3 consists of 12 residues. The J segment lost 10 bases and the V segment lost 5 bases, leaving 6 bases of the junction unmatched. In DNA, the CDR3 is TGTGCCAGCAGCACCAGGACAGGGCTCCAGTACTTC. It is translated as CASSTRTGLQYF.

The J gene is TRBJ1-1, the V gene TRBV7-9, with TRBD1 as a possible D gene (5 bases). The length of the CDR3 is 15 residues. Trimming cost V 1 base and J 0 bases, with 9 bases left between them. Germline CDR1 reads SEHNR; CDR2 reads FQNEAQ (reference sequence). Here the CDR3 DNA reads TGTGCCAGCAGCTTAGGACAGATGATGAACACTGAAGCTTTCTTT. Its translation is CASSLGQMMNTEAFF.

This chain links TRBV7-2 with TRBJ1-1; D is undetermined. The CDR3 consists of 13 residues. The V gene lost 3 bases and the J gene lost 4 bases, with 9 bases spanning the gap. Germline V gene sequence: CDR1 SGHTA, CDR2 FQGNSA. The CDR3 sequence is CASSFLSSTEAFF. DNA for the CDR3: TGTGCCAGCAGCTTTCTTTCTAGCACTGAAGCTTTCTTT.

This clonotype was recorded only once. The V and J genes are TRBV7-8 and TRBJ2-2; 9 positions agree with TRBD1. The CDR3 loop spans 16 amino acids. Germline assignment: CDR1 SGHVS and CDR2 FQNEAQ. With V trimmed by 4 bases and J by 5 bases, 8 bases remained unmatched. The CDR3 DNA follows: TGTGCCAGCAGCTCTCAACAGGGGGCCGGAACCGGGGAGCTGTTTTTT. Protein product: CASSSQQGAGTGELFF. Full variable domain (rest looked up from reference TRBV7-8 and TRBJ2-2): GAGVSQSPRYKVAKRGQDVALRCDPISGHVSLFWYQQALGQGPEFLTYFQNEAQLDKSGLPSDRFFAERPEGSVSTLKIQRTQQEDSAVYLCASSSQQGAGTGELFFGEGSRLTVL.

This rearrangement joins TRBV29-1 to TRBJ1-1; D may be TRBD1 (6 bases). The CDR3 loop spans 13 amino acids. Germline CDR1 and CDR2: SQVTM and ANQGSEA. Trimming pared 6 bases from V and 5 bases from J, leaving 16 bases between. The CDR3 spells CSVGDIVGTEAFF. The CDR3, as DNA: TGCAGCGTCGGGGACATAGTGGGAACTGAAGCTTTCTTT. Full variable domain (remainder filled in from reference TRBV29-1 and TRBJ1-1): SAVISQKPSRDICQRGTSLTIQCQVDSQVTMMFWYRQQPGQSLTLIATANQGSEATYESGFVIDKFPISRPNLTFSTLTVSNMSPEDSSIYLCSVGDIVGTEAFFGQGTRLTVV.

J is TRBJ1-1 and V is TRBV20-1, with unresolved D. Trimming pared 0 bases from V and 2 bases from J, leaving 10 bases between. Germline V gene data show CDR1 as DFQATT and CDR2 as SNEGSKA (reference sequence). The length of the CDR3 is 14 residues. CDR3 amino acids: CSARDRIYNTEAFF. Here the CDR3 DNA reads TGCAGTGCTAGAGATAGGATTTATAACACTGAAGCTTTCTTT.

A few counts support this clonotype. The CDR3, as DNA: TGTGCCAGCAGTTCGCGAAAAAAAGCGGCGTCCTACAATGAGCAGTTCTTC. It yields the protein CASSSRKKAASYNEQFF. The V gene is TRBV6-2 or TRBV6-3, the J gene TRBJ2-1; D might be TRBD2 (5 bases). This CDR3 region has 17 residues. V was trimmed by 4 bases and J by 1 base, leaving 17 bases between them. From germline, CDR1 is MNHEY and CDR2 SVGEGT.

This rearrangement joins TRBV27 to TRBJ1-6; D gene uncertain. The germline V gene has CDR1 MNHEY and CDR2 SMNVEV (reference sequence). CDR3 length: 14 residues. V dropped 3 bases and J dropped 7 bases, with 10 bases sitting between them. The CDR3 here is CASSFRIWNSPLHF. The CDR3, as DNA: TGTGCCAGCAGTTTCAGGATTTGGAATTCACCCCTCCACTTT.

V and J are TRBV6-1 and TRBJ2-7; TRBD1 matches 7 bases. CDR1 is MNHNS, CDR2 SASEGT, per germline. V dropped 11 bases and J dropped 0; count of bases not matched to a gene: 7. CDR3 length: 13 residues. This chain's CDR3 is CAGGQELSYEQYF. The CDR3 DNA reads as TGTGCCGGAGGACAGGAGCTCTCCTACGAGCAGTACTTC.

This clonotype was seen more than once but under ten times. The genes are TRBV11-2 and TRBJ2-2; 8 bases align to TRBD2. CDR1 is SGHAT and CDR2 is FQNNGV in the germline V gene. V lost 1 base, J lost 2 bases, and 0 bases stayed unmatched. The CDR3 extends over 15 amino acids. The CDR3 protein is CASSLVAGNTGELFF. CDR3 bases: TGTGCCAGCAGCTTAGTAGCGGGAAACACCGGGGAGCTGTTTTTT.

This clonotype was picked up a small number of times. V is TRBV19 and J is TRBJ2-1; D perhaps matches TRBD2 (6 bases). Germline V CDR1 and CDR2: LNHDA, SQIVND (reference sequence). The CDR3 has 13 amino acids. Trimming removed 0 bases at V and 12 bases at J, with 12 bases between. The CDR3 loop reads CASSIEVRGMQFF. The CDR3 DNA sequence: TGTGCCAGTAGTATAGAGGTCCGGGGGATGCAGTTCTTC.

This clonotype was recorded a few times. This rearrangement joins TRBV20-1 to TRBJ2-1, with a possible D match to TRBD1 (5 bases). Germline CDR1 DFQATT, CDR2 SNEGSKA (reference sequence). This CDR3 region has 12 residues. The V and J ends lost 3 bases and 2 bases respectively, with 5 bases between them. The CDR3 loop is CSASRAYNEQFF. CDR3 sequence (DNA): TGCAGTGCTAGCAGGGCCTACAATGAGCAGTTCTTC.

The chain links TRBV6-2 or TRBV6-3 to TRBJ2-1; D may be TRBD1 (5 bases). Deletions cut 7 bases from V and 15 bases from J, with 25 bases between. Germline values: CDR1 MNHEY, CDR2 SVGEGT. The CDR3 is 14 residues long. The CDR3: CASNNPTLGEPRFF. CDR3 bases: TGTGCCAGCAACAATCCAACCCTAGGGGAACCGCGGTTCTTC.

V gene TRBV6-1 combines with J gene TRBJ1-4; D is undetermined. CDR3 size: 14 residues. Germline V gene data show CDR1 as MNHNS and CDR2 as SASEGT. V lost 2 bases and J 8 bases, leaving 12 bases between the germline ends. Here the CDR3 reads CASSEQNIVEKLFF. CDR3 nucleotide sequence: TGTGCCAGCAGTGAACAGAACATAGTAGAAAAACTGTTTTTT.

This clonotype was observed a handful of times. The V call is TRBV2, the J call TRBJ1-4; D gene ambiguous. The CDR3 sequence is 14 residues long. Germline V CDR1 and CDR2: SNHLY, FYNNEI. V was clipped by 7 bases and J by 0 bases, with 9 bases between them. CDR3 in DNA: TGTGCCAGCATGCCGACAACAACTAATGAAAAACTGTTTTTT. It is translated as CASMPTTTNEKLFF.

The V and J genes are TRBV12-3 or TRBV12-4 and TRBJ2-2, with D unresolved. With 0 bases removed from V and 8 bases from J, the gap between germline ends came to 10 bases. The CDR3 length is 14 residues. CDR3 sequence reads: CASSLAGFPGELFF. The CDR3 region has the DNA TGTGCCAGCAGTTTAGCGGGGTTCCCGGGGGAGCTGTTTTTT.

This clonotype came up a few times. V usage is TRBV29-1 and J usage is TRBJ1-1; the match to TRBD1 covers 10 bases. The CDR3 totals 15 residues. With V trimmed by 3 bases and J by 1 base, 5 bases remained unmatched. CDR1 is SQVTM and CDR2 is ANQGSEA in the germline V gene. The CDR3 loop is CSVDRTGGKNTEAFF. The CDR3 coding sequence is TGCAGCGTTGACAGGACAGGGGGGAAGAACACTGAAGCTTTCTTT.